This record covers a single T cell receptor (beta chain). This clone showed up just once. Its antigen remains unidentified. No much larger clone exists at a distance of one base, and base qualities are not known. Samples from volunteer blood donors who had recovered from COVID-19 were contributed by a second Seattle source. The collaborating institutions used their own protocols to collect whole blood in K2EDTA tubes. Collaborator samples were shipped for TCRbeta analysis as frozen whole blood, isolated PBMCs, or DNA extracted from either sample type. This sample is part of a study of blood T cell repertoires in COVID-19 (TCRdb year 2020). Turning to the overall study: Samples covering the acute and convalescent phases of COVID-19 were provided by collaborators in the United States, Italy and Spain. The repertoires were released in a freely available public database meant as a resource for research on the immune response to SARS-CoV-2. Where HLA class I and class II types were available, the types were taken from metadata supplied by the sample provider, not from assay-based typing. A de-identified subject ID, COVID-19 status, age in years and sex were almost always included in the sample metadata. Samples came from the ongoing ImmuneRACE study (first 160 participants) plus 1,254 subjects from 6 global collaborators. The prospective study material was composed of cDNA or gDNA derived from T cells, B-cell-depleted T cells, or PBMCs. Deeply sampled blood TCRbeta repertoires from subjects exposed to, actively infected with, or recovered from COVID-19 were included in the dataset.

The immunoSEQ Assay, a bias-controlled multiplex PCR, was used to amplify TCRbeta CDR3 regions from genomic DNA. From the authors' description of their analysis: Nucleated cell counts per sample were estimated from amplification of reference gene primers within the assay. To quantify the absolute abundance of each unique TCRbeta CDR3 rearrangement, sequence reads were collapsed and filtered. For each sample, productive Simpson clonality was calculated as the square root of Simpson's diversity index over productive rearrangements. What TCRdb holds here is the immuneACCESS table cut down to in-frame rearrangements. Part of the clones is not present; checked against another copy, under half of the missing clones reflect an unresolved V gene, and the others are unexplained. That table supplies the V and J calls and clone size; D and trimming were determined from the DNA. In this sample the table shows a few hundred thousand clones, approximately 89% of which occur a single time. The top ten hold about 10% of the sample.

Findings and caveats that apply to the study as a whole: The quantity of clinical and demographic metadata differed by source and by participant and was supplied without curation.

In the germline V gene, CDR1 corresponds to MNHEY and CDR2 to SVGAGI. V is trimmed back by 6 bases and J by 6 bases, and the junction contains 7 bases that no gene match accounts for. The CDR3 goes from the cysteine to the phenylalanine over 13 residues. This entry keeps only the CDR3 DNA: 39 bases, framed from base 1. Source material: peripheral blood. The chain uses TRBV6-5 and TRBJ2-7, with 8 middle bases fitting TRBD2. This TCR came from a man between 35 and 55 years old who had recovered from COVID-19. The CDR3 has the sequence CASSPGLVAEQYF. The DNA reads TGTGCCAGCAGCCCGGGACTAGTTGCCGAGCAGTACTTC.